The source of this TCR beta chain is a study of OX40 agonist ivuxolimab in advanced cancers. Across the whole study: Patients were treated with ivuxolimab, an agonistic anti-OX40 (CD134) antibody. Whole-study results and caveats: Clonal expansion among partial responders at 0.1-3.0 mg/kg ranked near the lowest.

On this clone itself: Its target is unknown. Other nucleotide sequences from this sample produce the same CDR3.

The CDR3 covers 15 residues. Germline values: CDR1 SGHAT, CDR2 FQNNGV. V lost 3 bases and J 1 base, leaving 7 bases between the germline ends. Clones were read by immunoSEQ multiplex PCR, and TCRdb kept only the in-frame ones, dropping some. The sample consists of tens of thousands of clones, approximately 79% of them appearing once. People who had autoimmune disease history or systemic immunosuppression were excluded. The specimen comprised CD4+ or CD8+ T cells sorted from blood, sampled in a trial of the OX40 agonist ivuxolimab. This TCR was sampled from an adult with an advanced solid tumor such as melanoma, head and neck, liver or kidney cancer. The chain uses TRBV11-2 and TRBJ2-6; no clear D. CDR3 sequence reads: CASSFQVSGANVLTF. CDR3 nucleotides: TGTGCCAGCAGCTTCCAGGTATCTGGGGCCAACGTCCTGACTTTC.